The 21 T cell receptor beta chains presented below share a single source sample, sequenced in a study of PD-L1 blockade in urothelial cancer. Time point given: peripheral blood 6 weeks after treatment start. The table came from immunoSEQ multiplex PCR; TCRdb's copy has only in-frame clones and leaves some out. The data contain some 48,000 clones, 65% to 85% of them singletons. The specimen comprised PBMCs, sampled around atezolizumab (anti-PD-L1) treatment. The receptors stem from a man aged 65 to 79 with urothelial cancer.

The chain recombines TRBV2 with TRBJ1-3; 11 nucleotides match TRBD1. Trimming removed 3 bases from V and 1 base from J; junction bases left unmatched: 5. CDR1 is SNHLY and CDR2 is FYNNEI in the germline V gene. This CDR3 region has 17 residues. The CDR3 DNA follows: TGTGCCAGCAGTGAGGGACAGGGGGGTGGATCTGGAAACACCATATATTTT. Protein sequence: CASSEGQGGGSGNTIYF. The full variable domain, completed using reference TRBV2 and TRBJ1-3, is EPEVTQTPSHQVTQMGQEVILRCVPISNHLYFYWYRQILGQKVEFLVSFYNNEISEKSEIFDDQFSVERPDGSNFTLKIRSTKLEDSAMYFCASSEGQGGGSGNTIYFGEGSWLTVV.

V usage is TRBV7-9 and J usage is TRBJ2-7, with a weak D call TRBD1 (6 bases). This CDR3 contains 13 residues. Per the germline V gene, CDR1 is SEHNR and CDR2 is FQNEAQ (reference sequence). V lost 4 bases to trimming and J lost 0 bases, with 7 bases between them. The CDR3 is CASSSGVSYEQYF. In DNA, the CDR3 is TGTGCCAGCAGCTCAGGGGTCTCCTACGAGCAGTACTTC.

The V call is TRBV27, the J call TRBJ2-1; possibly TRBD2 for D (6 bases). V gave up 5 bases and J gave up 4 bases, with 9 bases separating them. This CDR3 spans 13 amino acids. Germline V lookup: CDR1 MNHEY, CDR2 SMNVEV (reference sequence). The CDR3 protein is CASSKRVYNEQFF. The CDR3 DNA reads TGTGCCAGCAGTAAGCGGGTATACAATGAGCAGTTCTTC.

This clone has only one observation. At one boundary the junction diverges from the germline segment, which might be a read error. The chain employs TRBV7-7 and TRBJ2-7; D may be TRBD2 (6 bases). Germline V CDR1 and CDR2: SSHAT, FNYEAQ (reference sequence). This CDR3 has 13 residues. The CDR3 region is CASSLAVGGEQYF. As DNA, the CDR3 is TGTGCTAGCAGCTTAGCGGTCGGGGGCGAGCAGTACTTC.

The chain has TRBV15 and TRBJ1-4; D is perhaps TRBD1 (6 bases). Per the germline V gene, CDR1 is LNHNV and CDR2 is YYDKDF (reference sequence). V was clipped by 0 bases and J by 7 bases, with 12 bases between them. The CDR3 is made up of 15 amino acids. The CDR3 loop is CATSRETTGPEKLFF. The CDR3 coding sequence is TGTGCCACCAGCAGAGAGACCACAGGGCCTGAAAAACTGTTTTTT.

Written as DNA, the CDR3 is TGTGCCAGCAGCTTAGCATCCAGGTCTAATGAAAAACTGTTTTTT. Protein: CASSLASRSNEKLFF. The chain uses TRBV7-2 and TRBJ1-4; D gene ambiguous. The V end was cut by 0 bases, the J end by 3 bases, with 8 bases between. The CDR3 runs to 15 residues. Germline values: CDR1 SGHTA, CDR2 FQGNSA.

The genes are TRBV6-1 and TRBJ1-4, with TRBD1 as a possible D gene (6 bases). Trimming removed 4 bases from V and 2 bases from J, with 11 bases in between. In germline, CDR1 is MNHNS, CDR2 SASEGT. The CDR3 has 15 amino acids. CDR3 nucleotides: TGTGCCAGCAGTGTCCAGACAGGTACTAATGAAAAACTGTTTTTT. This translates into CASSVQTGTNEKLFF.

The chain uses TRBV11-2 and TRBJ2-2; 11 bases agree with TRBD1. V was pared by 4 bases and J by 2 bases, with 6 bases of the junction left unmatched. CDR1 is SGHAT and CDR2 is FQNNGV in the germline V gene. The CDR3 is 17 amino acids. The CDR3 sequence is CASSWRTGGSNTGELFF. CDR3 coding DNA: TGTGCCAGCAGCTGGAGGACAGGGGGCTCCAACACCGGGGAGCTGTTTTTT.

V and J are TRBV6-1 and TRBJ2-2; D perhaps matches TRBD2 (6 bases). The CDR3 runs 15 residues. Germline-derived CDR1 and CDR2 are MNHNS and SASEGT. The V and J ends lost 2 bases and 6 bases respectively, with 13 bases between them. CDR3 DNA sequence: TGTGCCAGCAGTGAACCGGGGGAGGTCGCCGGGGAGCTGTTTTTT. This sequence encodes CASSEPGEVAGELFF.

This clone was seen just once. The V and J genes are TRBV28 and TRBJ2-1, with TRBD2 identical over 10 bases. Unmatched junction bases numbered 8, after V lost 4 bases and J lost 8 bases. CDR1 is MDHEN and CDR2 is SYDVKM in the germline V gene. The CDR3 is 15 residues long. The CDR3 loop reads CASSSLAGDPDEQFF. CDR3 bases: TGTGCCAGCAGTTCCCTAGCGGGAGATCCGGATGAGCAGTTCTTC.

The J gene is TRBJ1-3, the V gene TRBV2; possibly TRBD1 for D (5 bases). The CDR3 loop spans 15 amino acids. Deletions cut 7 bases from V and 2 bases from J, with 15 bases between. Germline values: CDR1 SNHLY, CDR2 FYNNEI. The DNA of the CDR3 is TGTGCCAGCACCCTGGGAGGAGGGGCTGGAAACACCATATATTTT. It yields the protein CASTLGGGAGNTIYF.

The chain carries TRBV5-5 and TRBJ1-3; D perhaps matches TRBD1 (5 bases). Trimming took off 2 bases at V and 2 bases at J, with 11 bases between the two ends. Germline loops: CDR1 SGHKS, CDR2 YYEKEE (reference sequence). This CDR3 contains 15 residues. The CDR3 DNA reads TGTGCCAGCAGCTTCTCAGGGACTACTGGAAACACCATATATTTT. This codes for CASSFSGTTGNTIYF.

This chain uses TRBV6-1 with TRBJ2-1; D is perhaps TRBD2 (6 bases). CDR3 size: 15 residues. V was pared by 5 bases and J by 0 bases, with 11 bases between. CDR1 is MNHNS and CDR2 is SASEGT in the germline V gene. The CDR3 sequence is CASSSGTLSYNEQFF. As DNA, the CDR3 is TGTGCCAGCAGTTCAGGGACTCTCTCCTACAATGAGCAGTTCTTC.

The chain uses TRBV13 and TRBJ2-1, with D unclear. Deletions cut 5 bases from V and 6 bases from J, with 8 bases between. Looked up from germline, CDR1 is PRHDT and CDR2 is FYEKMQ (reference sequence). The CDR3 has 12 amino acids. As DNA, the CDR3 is TGTGCCAGCAGCCGAGGCGTCAATGAGCAGTTCTTC. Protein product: CASSRGVNEQFF.

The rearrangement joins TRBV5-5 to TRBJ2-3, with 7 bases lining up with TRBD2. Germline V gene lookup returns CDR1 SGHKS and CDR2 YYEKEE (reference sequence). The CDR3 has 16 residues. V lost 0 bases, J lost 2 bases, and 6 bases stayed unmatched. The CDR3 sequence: CASSLAPSGATDTQYF. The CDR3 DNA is TGTGCCAGCAGCTTGGCCCCTAGCGGTGCCACAGATACGCAGTATTTT.

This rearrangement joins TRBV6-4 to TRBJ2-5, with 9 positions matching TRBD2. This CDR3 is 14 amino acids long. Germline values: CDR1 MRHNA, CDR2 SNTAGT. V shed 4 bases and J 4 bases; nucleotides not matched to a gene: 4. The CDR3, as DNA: TGTGCCAGCAGTGGCCCACTAGCGGGAGAGACCCAGTACTTC. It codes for CASSGPLAGETQYF.

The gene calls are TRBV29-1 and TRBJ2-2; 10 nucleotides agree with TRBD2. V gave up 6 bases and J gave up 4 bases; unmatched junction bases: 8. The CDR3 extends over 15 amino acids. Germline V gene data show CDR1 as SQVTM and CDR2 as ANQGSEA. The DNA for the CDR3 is TGCAGCGTGAGGACTAGCGGAGAAGGCACCGGGGAGCTGTTTTTT. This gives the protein CSVRTSGEGTGELFF.

DNA of the CDR3: TGCGCCAGCAGCTCTGAGCCGGGACAGGGCTACGAGCAGTACTTC. Translating gives CASSSEPGQGYEQYF. The genes are TRBV5-1 and TRBJ2-7; TRBD1 matches 9 bases. This CDR3 has 15 residues. Germline trimming cut 3 bases from V and 3 bases from J; bases unmatched to any gene: 7. Germline values: CDR1 SGHRS, CDR2 YFSETQ.

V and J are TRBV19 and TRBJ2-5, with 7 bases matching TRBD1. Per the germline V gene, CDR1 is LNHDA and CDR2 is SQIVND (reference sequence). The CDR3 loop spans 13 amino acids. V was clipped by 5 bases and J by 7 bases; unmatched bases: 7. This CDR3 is CASSGRGTGTQYF. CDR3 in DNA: TGTGCCAGTAGTGGCAGGGGGACGGGGACCCAGTACTTC. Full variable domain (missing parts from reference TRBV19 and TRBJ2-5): DGGITQSPKYLFRKEGQNVTLSCEQNLNHDAMYWYRQDPGQGLRLIYYSQIVNDFQKGDIAEGYSVSREKKESFPLTVTSAQKNPTAFYLCASSGRGTGTQYFGPGTRLLVL.

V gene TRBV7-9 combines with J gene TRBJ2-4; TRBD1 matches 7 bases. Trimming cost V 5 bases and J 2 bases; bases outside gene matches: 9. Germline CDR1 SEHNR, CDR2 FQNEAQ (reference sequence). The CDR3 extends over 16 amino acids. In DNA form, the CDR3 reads TGTGCCAGCAGCCACGGCGAGGGGGCGTCCAAAAACATTCAGTACTTC. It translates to CASSHGEGASKNIQYF.

Here the CDR3 DNA reads TGTGCCAGCAGCGCAGGCTACAATGAGCAGTTCTTC. This sequence encodes CASSAGYNEQFF. This chain links TRBV9 with TRBJ2-1, with no clear D. CDR1 SGDLS and CDR2 YYNGEE come from the germline V gene. Trimming cost V 3 bases and J 3 bases, with 4 bases left between them. The CDR3 is made up of 12 amino acids.